This T cell receptor (beta chain) emerged from a study of T cell repertoires in cytomegalovirus infection. As for the study in general: A matching HLA type, together with CMV infection, was signaled by public TCR beta signatures.

V was trimmed by 8 bases and J by 3 bases, leaving 11 bases between them. This CDR3 spans 13 amino acids. Germline V CDR1 and CDR2: SNHLY, FYNNEI. As for this clonotype: Its antigen is still unknown.

TCRdb recomputed calls from the reads with MiXCR, one row per CDR3 protein. The repertoire consists of roughly 340,000 distinct CDR3 sequences, with just under 30% occurring once and the leading ten covering 20%. Overall study results and limits: HLA-C-restricted CMV-specific TCR beta clonotypes were dominant in the ex vivo response. CMV carriers having the relevant HLA were flagged by cumulative public TCR beta family frequency.

This receptor was obtained from a human donor in good health (CMV status not recorded). Some clones in this sample may be carry-over from other donors' samples. This sample comprised cultured PBMCs, obtained from culture after CMV antigen stimulation. The gene calls are TRBV2 and TRBJ1-5; D not certain. The CDR3 loop reads CASERESNQPQHF. The CDR3 nucleotides are TGTGCCAGCGAGCGGGAGTCCAATCAGCCCCAGCATTTT.